The sequence of this T cell receptor beta chain was determined in a study of identical twins. The study, taken as a whole, reports: Monozygotic twin pairs showed more out-of-frame TCR alpha sharing than models estimated. Insertions ran lower in abundant cord blood beta clonotypes, though not in memory repertoires.

Using its own MiXCR run on the 5' RACE reads, TCRdb lists one record per CDR3 protein. The sample contains approximately 410,000 distinct CDR3 sequences, 15% to 20% of which appear only once. This clonotype came up many times. What it binds is unknown. The CDR3 sequence is 15 residues long. The J segment lost 4 bases and the V segment lost 3 bases, leaving 4 bases of the junction unmatched. The J gene is TRBJ1-5, the V gene TRBV12-3 or TRBV12-4; 9 bases line up with TRBD1. The clonotype comes from a man in his fifties or sixties in good health. The sequenced sample was naive T cells sorted from blood. DNA of the CDR3: TGTGCCAGCAGTTTTCTACAGGGGGCAAATCAGCCCCAGCATTTT. Translating gives CASSFLQGANQPQHF.